A selection of T cell receptor beta chains follows, all from one sample in a study of T cell repertoires in cytomegalovirus infection. TCRdb ran MiXCR on the reads and lists one entry per CDR3 protein. Of about 160,000 distinct CDR3 sequences listed, about 20% are singletons. The antigens these receptors bind are not known. Material: CD8+ T cells from cultured PBMCs, obtained from culture after CMV antigen stimulation. These receptors were obtained from a human donor in good health (CMV status not recorded). Some clones in this sample may be carry-over from other donors' samples. CDR3s include the opening cysteine and the closing phenylalanine or tryptophan. Fields, in order: CDR3 protein, CDR3 DNA, clone size, J gene, V gene, D gene. A D gene is named only where the DNA matches it firmly. Size values are once, few and many counts, or a class for expanded clones, and some rows have none.

cdr3_aa: CASSEPGQQETQYF
cdr3_nt: TGTGCCAGCAGTGAGCCGGGACAGCAAGAGACCCAGTACTTC
clone_size: many
j_call: TRBJ2-5
v_call: TRBV25-1
d_call: TRBD1

cdr3_aa: CATSRDMRTENF
cdr3_nt: TGTGCCACCAGCAGAGATATGAGGACAGAAAATTTC
clone_size: few
j_call: TRBJ2-1
v_call: TRBV15
d_call: -

cdr3_aa: CASSYFRGGSSYNEQFF
cdr3_nt: TGTGCCAGCAGTTACTTCAGAGGCGGCTCCTCCTACAATGAGCAGTTCTTC
clone_size: few
j_call: TRBJ2-1
v_call: TRBV6-5
d_call: -

cdr3_aa: CASSEAPGAVLDIQYF
cdr3_nt: TGTGCCAGCAGTGAAGCGCCAGGGGCTGTCTTGGACATTCAGTACTTC
clone_size: -
j_call: TRBJ2-4
v_call: TRBV6-1
d_call: -

cdr3_aa: CASTTTQGPDNEKLFF
cdr3_nt: TGTGCCAGCACGACAACCCAGGGACCTGATAATGAAAAACTGTTTTTT
clone_size: few
j_call: TRBJ1-4
v_call: TRBV6-6
d_call: -

cdr3_aa: CASSAGPVTNSGANVLTF
cdr3_nt: TGTGCCAGCAGCGCGGGGCCAGTTACGAACTCTGGGGCCAACGTCCTGACTTTC
clone_size: -
j_call: TRBJ2-6
v_call: TRBV7-2
d_call: -

cdr3_aa: CASSPGTGDYEQYF
cdr3_nt: TGTGCCAGCAGCCCCGGGACAGGAGACTACGAGCAGTACTTC
clone_size: few
j_call: TRBJ2-7
v_call: TRBV27
d_call: TRBD1

cdr3_aa: CASSIQPPNTGELFF
cdr3_nt: TGTGCCAGTAGTATCCAGCCTCCGAACACCGGGGAGCTGTTTTTT
clone_size: -
j_call: TRBJ2-2
v_call: TRBV19
d_call: -

cdr3_aa: CASSHHPGPLPYNEQFF
cdr3_nt: TGTGCCAGCAGCCATCACCCCGGACCCCTCCCTTACAATGAGCAGTTCTTC
clone_size: -
j_call: TRBJ2-1
v_call: TRBV14
d_call: -

cdr3_aa: CASSLPMGQGVLTEAFF
cdr3_nt: TGTGCCAGCAGCCTCCCGATGGGACAGGGGGTTTTGACTGAAGCTTTCTTT
clone_size: few
j_call: TRBJ1-1
v_call: TRBV7-9
d_call: TRBD1

cdr3_aa: CASSFRDRRSYEQYF
cdr3_nt: TGTGCCAGCAGCTTCCGGGACAGGCGCTCCTACGAGCAGTACTTC
clone_size: -
j_call: TRBJ2-7
v_call: TRBV7-2
d_call: TRBD1

cdr3_aa: CASSEAVAAQETQYF
cdr3_nt: TGTGCCAGCAGTGAAGCGGTAGCAGCGCAAGAGACCCAGTACTTC
clone_size: -
j_call: TRBJ2-5
v_call: TRBV25-1
d_call: -

cdr3_aa: CASSHSWGGGGDEQFF
cdr3_nt: TGTGCCAGCAGCCATTCCTGGGGGGGCGGAGGTGATGAGCAGTTCTTC
clone_size: -
j_call: TRBJ2-1
v_call: TRBV7-8
d_call: -

cdr3_aa: CASSLAGDSYNEQFF
cdr3_nt: TGTGCCAGCAGCTTAGCGGGGGACTCCTACAATGAGCAGTTCTTC
clone_size: -
j_call: TRBJ2-1
v_call: TRBV7-6
d_call: -

cdr3_aa: CASSSGGDDEQYF
cdr3_nt: TGTGCCAGCAGCTCCGGGGGGGACGACGAGCAGTACTTC
clone_size: -
j_call: TRBJ2-7
v_call: TRBV12-3/TRBV12-4
d_call: TRBD2

cdr3_aa: CASSLSPQGEWAEAFF
cdr3_nt: TGTGCCAGCAGCTTATCGCCCCAGGGGGAGTGGGCTGAAGCTTTCTTT
clone_size: -
j_call: TRBJ1-1
v_call: TRBV11-2
d_call: TRBD1

cdr3_aa: CASSPTLRRTDSNYGYTF
cdr3_nt: TGTGCCAGCAGCCCCACCCTTAGAAGGACGGATTCTAACTATGGCTACACCTTC
clone_size: few
j_call: TRBJ1-2
v_call: TRBV7-6
d_call: -

cdr3_aa: CASSQGGTTGELFF
cdr3_nt: TGCGCCAGCAGCCAAGGGGGGACCACCGGGGAGCTGTTTTTT
clone_size: few
j_call: TRBJ2-2
v_call: TRBV4-1
d_call: -

cdr3_aa: CASSSRDNSYEQYF
cdr3_nt: TGTGCCAGCAGCTCCCGGGACAACTCCTACGAGCAGTACTTC
clone_size: once
j_call: TRBJ2-7
v_call: TRBV7-9
d_call: -

cdr3_aa: CASSSGRTTVFEQYF
cdr3_nt: TGTGCCAGCAGCTCCGGGAGGACTACAGTTTTCGAGCAGTACTTC
clone_size: -
j_call: TRBJ2-7
v_call: TRBV6-5
d_call: TRBD2

cdr3_aa: CASSSEPGQNTEAFF
cdr3_nt: TGTGCCAGCAGCTCGGAGCCGGGGCAGAACACTGAAGCTTTCTTT
clone_size: -
j_call: TRBJ1-1
v_call: TRBV7-2
d_call: -

cdr3_aa: CASSYGQGDYEQYF
cdr3_nt: TGTGCCAGCAGCTACGGACAGGGGGACTACGAGCAGTACTTC
clone_size: -
j_call: TRBJ2-7
v_call: TRBV7-6
d_call: TRBD1

cdr3_aa: CASSLTENLYEQYF
cdr3_nt: TGTGCCAGCAGCCTGACAGAGAACCTCTACGAGCAGTACTTC
clone_size: -
j_call: TRBJ2-7
v_call: TRBV7-8
d_call: -

cdr3_aa: CASSPLTSGAPYEQYF
cdr3_nt: TGTGCCAGCAGCCCCCTGACTAGCGGGGCTCCCTACGAGCAGTACTTC
clone_size: -
j_call: TRBJ2-7
v_call: TRBV7-8
d_call: TRBD2

cdr3_aa: CASSFETGSGYTF
cdr3_nt: TGTGCCAGCAGTTTTGAGACAGGGTCCGGCTACACCTTC
clone_size: few
j_call: TRBJ1-2
v_call: TRBV12-3/TRBV12-4
d_call: TRBD1

cdr3_aa: CASSSLGAGQPSYEQYF
cdr3_nt: TGTGCCAGCAGCTCACTAGGCGCGGGACAACCCTCCTACGAGCAGTACTTC
clone_size: -
j_call: TRBJ2-7
v_call: TRBV7-3
d_call: -

cdr3_aa: CASTGQSGELFF
cdr3_nt: TGTGCCAGCACTGGTCAATCCGGGGAGCTGTTTTTT
clone_size: -
j_call: TRBJ2-2
v_call: TRBV6-2/TRBV6-3
d_call: -

cdr3_aa: CASSFPGENTEAFF
cdr3_nt: TGTGCCAGCAGCTTTCCTGGGGAAAACACTGAAGCTTTCTTT
clone_size: few
j_call: TRBJ1-1
v_call: TRBV7-9
d_call: -

cdr3_aa: CASSLQGGNQPQHF
cdr3_nt: TGTGCCAGCAGTCTACAGGGAGGCAATCAGCCCCAGCATTTT
clone_size: few
j_call: TRBJ1-5
v_call: TRBV7-9
d_call: -

cdr3_aa: CASSYGRNTEAFF
cdr3_nt: TGTGCCAGCAGTTATGGCCGGAACACTGAAGCTTTCTTT
clone_size: -
j_call: TRBJ1-1
v_call: TRBV6-5
d_call: -

cdr3_aa: CATSRDSSPHEQYF
cdr3_nt: TGTGCCACCAGCAGAGACTCGTCTCCCCACGAGCAGTACTTC
clone_size: few
j_call: TRBJ2-7
v_call: TRBV15
d_call: -

cdr3_aa: CASSQAPVGELFF
cdr3_nt: TGCGCCAGCAGCCAAGCACCCGTGGGGGAGCTGTTTTTT
clone_size: -
j_call: TRBJ2-2
v_call: TRBV4-3
d_call: -

cdr3_aa: CASSFWGENTEAFF
cdr3_nt: TGTGCCAGCAGCTTTTGGGGGGAAAACACTGAAGCTTTCTTT
clone_size: many
j_call: TRBJ1-1
v_call: TRBV7-2
d_call: -

cdr3_aa: CASSQTTGGSNQPQHF
cdr3_nt: TGCGCCAGCAGCCAAACTACAGGGGGGAGCAATCAGCCCCAGCATTTT
clone_size: -
j_call: TRBJ1-5
v_call: TRBV4-1
d_call: TRBD1

cdr3_aa: CASSFSPSLNTEAFF
cdr3_nt: TGTGCCAGCAGCTTTTCGCCCAGTTTGAACACTGAAGCTTTCTTT
clone_size: many
j_call: TRBJ1-1
v_call: TRBV7-2
d_call: -

cdr3_aa: CASSLTGGMNTEAFF
cdr3_nt: TGTGCCAGCAGCTTGACAGGGGGAATGAACACTGAAGCTTTCTTT
clone_size: -
j_call: TRBJ1-1
v_call: TRBV7-9
d_call: TRBD1

cdr3_aa: CASSPSGGSGEKLFF
cdr3_nt: TGTGCCAGCAGCCCTTCGGGGGGGAGCGGTGAAAAACTGTTTTTT
clone_size: many
j_call: TRBJ1-4
v_call: TRBV7-9
d_call: -

cdr3_aa: CASSLETGDNYEQYF
cdr3_nt: TGTGCCAGCAGCCTCGAGACAGGGGACAACTACGAGCAGTACTTC
clone_size: few
j_call: TRBJ2-7
v_call: TRBV7-6
d_call: TRBD1

cdr3_aa: CASSEPGTGRMTQYF
cdr3_nt: TGTGCCAGCAGTGAGCCCGGGACAGGACGAATGACCCAGTACTTC
clone_size: -
j_call: TRBJ2-5
v_call: TRBV2
d_call: TRBD1

cdr3_aa: CASSLDMRPNTEAFF
cdr3_nt: TGTGCCAGCAGCTTAGATATGAGGCCGAACACTGAAGCTTTCTTT
clone_size: few
j_call: TRBJ1-1
v_call: TRBV7-8
d_call: -

cdr3_aa: CASSPGQGGEAFF
cdr3_nt: TGTGCCAGCAGCCCCGGACAGGGCGGTGAAGCTTTCTTT
clone_size: -
j_call: TRBJ1-1
v_call: TRBV9
d_call: TRBD1

cdr3_aa: CASSYRTGRYEQYF
cdr3_nt: TGTGCCAGCAGTTACCGGACAGGGCGCTACGAGCAGTACTTC
clone_size: -
j_call: TRBJ2-7
v_call: TRBV7-6
d_call: TRBD1

cdr3_aa: CARLLADLNEKLFF
cdr3_nt: TGTGCCAGACTTCTCGCAGATCTTAATGAAAAACTGTTTTTT
clone_size: -
j_call: TRBJ1-4
v_call: TRBV12-3/TRBV12-4
d_call: -

cdr3_aa: CASSLTNQPNTEAFF
cdr3_nt: TGTGCCAGCAGCTTAACGAACCAGCCGAACACTGAAGCTTTCTTT
clone_size: few
j_call: TRBJ1-1
v_call: TRBV7-3
d_call: -

cdr3_aa: CASSWGAGQPQHF
cdr3_nt: TGTGCCAGCAGTTGGGGGGCAGGTCAGCCCCAGCATTTT
clone_size: few
j_call: TRBJ1-5
v_call: TRBV27
d_call: -

cdr3_aa: CASSSRDSTYNEQFF
cdr3_nt: TGTGCCAGCAGCTCCCGGGACAGTACCTACAATGAGCAGTTCTTC
clone_size: -
j_call: TRBJ2-1
v_call: TRBV11-3
d_call: TRBD1

cdr3_aa: CASSQVSGGDEQYF
cdr3_nt: TGTGCCAGCAGCCAAGTGTCGGGGGGTGACGAGCAGTACTTC
clone_size: few
j_call: TRBJ2-7
v_call: TRBV3-1
d_call: TRBD2

cdr3_aa: CASRGGGSPLHF
cdr3_nt: TGTGCCAGCAGAGGCGGGGGTTCACCCCTCCACTTT
clone_size: -
j_call: TRBJ1-6
v_call: TRBV27
d_call: -

cdr3_aa: CASSLRPTLDGSYEQYF
cdr3_nt: TGTGCCAGCAGCTTAAGGCCAACTTTGGACGGATCCTACGAGCAGTACTTC
clone_size: -
j_call: TRBJ2-7
v_call: TRBV7-8
d_call: -

cdr3_aa: CASSSWYGELFF
cdr3_nt: TGTGCCAGCAGTTCGTGGTACGGGGAGCTGTTTTTT
clone_size: -
j_call: TRBJ2-2
v_call: TRBV6-2/TRBV6-3
d_call: -

cdr3_aa: CASSSPGRQGGTEAFF
cdr3_nt: TGTGCCAGCAGCTCTCCTGGAAGACAGGGAGGAACTGAAGCTTTCTTT
clone_size: -
j_call: TRBJ1-1
v_call: TRBV7-9
d_call: TRBD1

cdr3_aa: CASSQSTSQETQYF
cdr3_nt: TGCGCCAGCAGCCAATCGACTAGTCAAGAGACCCAGTACTTC
clone_size: -
j_call: TRBJ2-5
v_call: TRBV4-1
d_call: -

cdr3_aa: CASSWIENTEAFF
cdr3_nt: TGTGCCAGCAGCTGGATAGAGAACACTGAAGCTTTCTTT
clone_size: few
j_call: TRBJ1-1
v_call: TRBV11-2
d_call: -

cdr3_aa: CASPPGSGKFNEQFF
cdr3_nt: TGTGCCAGCCCCCCTGGGTCGGGGAAGTTCAATGAGCAGTTCTTC
clone_size: few
j_call: TRBJ2-1
v_call: TRBV2
d_call: -

cdr3_aa: CASSLNPGAGASYGYTF
cdr3_nt: TGTGCCAGCAGCTTAAACCCCGGGGCAGGGGCAAGCTATGGCTACACCTTC
clone_size: few
j_call: TRBJ1-2
v_call: TRBV11-2
d_call: -